Below, one T cell receptor (beta chain) is given with its context. The entry originates in a study of blood T cell repertoires in COVID-19. Study overall: Material from acute and convalescent COVID-19 was sourced from the United States, Italy and Spain.

V gave up 1 base and J gave up 8 bases, with 12 bases separating them. CDR1 is SGHTA and CDR2 is FQGTGA in the germline V gene. This CDR3 comprises 14 residues. The repertoire was sequenced with immunoSEQ multiplex PCR; TCRdb's copy has only in-frame clones and lacks some. The sample yields fewer than 250,000 clones, roughly 86% seen once. Sequencing was done on a sample of peripheral blood. The receptor comes from a man between 45 and 60 years old with acute or convalescent COVID-19. The chain joins TRBV7-3 to TRBJ2-1; maybe TRBD2 (5 bases). DNA for the CDR3: TGTGCCAGCAGCTTAAACTCCGGGATCGATGAGCAGTTCTTC. Translated, it gives CASSLNSGIDEQFF.